The clone carrying this TCR beta chain was found a few times. This entry comes from a study of T cells in Graves' hyperthyroidism and ophthalmopathy. Exclusions: uncontrolled infection, other autoimmune disease, pregnancy, lactation. The source of the PBMCs was 10 ml of fresh peripheral blood. TCR beta CDR3 regions were amplified from RNA transcripts. Initially, a first-round RT-PCR of the TCR CDR3 employed the HTBI primer set. TCRdb used MiXCR to reprocess the multiplex PCR reads, holding one entry per CDR3 protein. This table has around 240,000 distinct CDR3 sequences, roughly 17% appearing once. V was clipped by 5 bases and J by 6 bases, with 17 bases between them. The length of the CDR3 is 14 residues. Germline-derived CDR1 and CDR2 are MNHNS and SASEGT.

The TCR comes from a woman in her late teens or twenties with Graves' ophthalmopathy. This chain connects TRBV6-1 to TRBJ2-7, with D possibly TRBD2 on 6 matching bases. Sequenced material: blood. The CDR3 is CASSRDSTQLEQYF. CDR3 coding DNA: TGTGCCAGCAGTCGGGACTCAACACAACTCGAGCAGTACTTC.